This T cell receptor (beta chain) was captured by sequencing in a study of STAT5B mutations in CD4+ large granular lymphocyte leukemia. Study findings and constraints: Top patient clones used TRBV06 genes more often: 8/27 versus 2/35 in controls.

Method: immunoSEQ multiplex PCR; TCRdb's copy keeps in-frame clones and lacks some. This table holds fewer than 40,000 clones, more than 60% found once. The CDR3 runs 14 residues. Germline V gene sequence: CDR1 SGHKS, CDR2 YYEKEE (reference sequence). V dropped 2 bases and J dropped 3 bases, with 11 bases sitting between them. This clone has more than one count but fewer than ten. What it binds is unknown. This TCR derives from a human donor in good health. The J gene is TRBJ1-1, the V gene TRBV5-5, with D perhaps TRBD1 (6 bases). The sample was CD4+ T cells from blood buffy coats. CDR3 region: CASSFAGQDTEAFF. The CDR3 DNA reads TGTGCCAGCAGCTTCGCGGGACAAGACACTGAAGCTTTCTTT.